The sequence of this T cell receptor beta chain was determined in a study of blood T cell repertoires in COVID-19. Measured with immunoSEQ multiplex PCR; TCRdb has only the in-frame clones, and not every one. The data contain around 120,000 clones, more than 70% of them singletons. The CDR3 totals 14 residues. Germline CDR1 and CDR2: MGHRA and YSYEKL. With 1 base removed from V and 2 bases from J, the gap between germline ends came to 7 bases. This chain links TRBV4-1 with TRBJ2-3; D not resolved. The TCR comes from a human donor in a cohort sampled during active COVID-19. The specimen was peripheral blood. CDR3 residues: CASSQVADTDTQYF. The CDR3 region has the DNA TGCGCCAGCAGCCAAGTTGCGGACACAGATACGCAGTATTTT.